The source of this T cell receptor beta chain is a study of beta chain features in type 1 diabetes. Overall study findings and caveats: Still unanswered here is whether HLA type influences TCRB rearrangement. Researchers reported that naive, central memory and Treg TCRB repertoires appeared more similar in patients than in healthy donors. Among patients with Type 1 diabetes, TCRB CDR3s were moderately but significantly shorter in every one of the four CD4+ subsets.

This CDR3 has 14 amino acids. The germline V gene has CDR1 SEHNR and CDR2 FQNEAQ (reference sequence). This clone turned up a few times. Its specificity is unknown. The junction shows a germline mismatch at one end, possibly a read error. The isolated RNA, all of it, was reverse transcribed, so expressed TCRB transcripts were what got sequenced. Using immunoSEQ multiplex PCR, the repertoire was profiled, and TCRdb retains in-frame clones only, with some absent. The sample lists over 650,000 clones; around an eighth were seen once. The chain joins TRBV7-9 to TRBJ2-7; TRBD2 agrees at 10 bases. The clonotype was recovered from a man between 18 and 35 years old with type 1 diabetes. The source material was naive CD4+ T cells from blood. In DNA form, the CDR3 reads TGTGCCAGCAGCCCCCCACTAGCGGGACTACCCTATCACTTC. Translated: CASSPPLAGLPYHF. The full variable domain, rest sourced from reference TRBV7-9 and TRBJ2-7, is DTGVSQNPRHKITKRGQNVTFRCDPISEHNRLYWYRQTLGQGPEFLTYFQNEAQLEKSRLLSDRFSAERPKGSFSTLEIQRTEQGDSAMYLCASSPPLAGLPYHFGPGTRLTVT.